This is a list of T cell receptor beta chains from one sample in a study of molecular identifiers for immune sequencing clone quantification. TCRdb ran MiXCR on the PCR reads and lists one entry per CDR3 protein. This sample has about 640,000 distinct CDR3 sequences, with 15% to 20% found just once. The sample comprised naive CD8+ T cells from blood, with Jurkat cell RNA spiked in. These receptors were obtained from a human donor in good health. Some libraries in this study had Jurkat cell RNA spiked in. CDR3s leave out the opening cysteine and the closing phenylalanine or tryptophan. Each record gives: V gene, J gene, D gene, CDR3 protein. A D gene is named only where the DNA matches it firmly.

TRBV6-6	TRBJ2-7	TRBD2	ASRPITSAVYEQY
TRBV12-3/TRBV12-4	TRBJ2-1	NA	ASSLVGLSSYNVQF
TRBV5-1	TRBJ2-3	NA	ASSGSRTDTQY
TRBV13	TRBJ2-2	TRBD1	ASSSGTASGELF
TRBV7-2	TRBJ2-6	NA	ASSAVGAVQYGANVLT
TRBV7-3	TRBJ1-5	NA	ASSSTGSGNQPQH
TRBV7-9	TRBJ1-1	TRBD1	ASSAIRRQGGTEAF
TRBV7-9	TRBJ1-1	NA	ASSLSPAKNTEAF
TRBV5-1	TRBJ2-7	TRBD1	ASSLDLRDRAYEQY
TRBV7-2	TRBJ2-1	TRBD2	ASSLLAGGPNEQS
TRBV7-6	TRBJ2-7	NA	ASSPDPAHYERY
TRBV9	TRBJ1-6	NA	ASSVSGNSPLH
TRBV7-6	TRBJ2-5	NA	ASSLALGETQY
TRBV12-3/TRBV12-4	TRBJ2-1	NA	ASSLLAGGGDEQF
TRBV24-1	TRBJ2-3	NA	ATSDLIGGADTQY
TRBV9	TRBJ2-5	NA	ASSVGDILAGFQETQH
TRBV7-6	TRBJ1-5	TRBD1	ASSRGQGNSNQPQH
TRBV19	TRBJ1-1	NA	ASRLVSSMNTEAF
TRBV4-1	TRBJ2-3	NA	ASSQPSQGFADTQY
TRBV6-2/TRBV6-3	TRBJ2-3	NA	ASSKDRDTQY
TRBV7-2	TRBJ1-1	NA	ASSIPDSHPLTEAF
TRBV20-1	TRBJ2-7	TRBD1	SASVGGSYGQY
TRBV9	TRBJ1-1	NA	ASSVSQTEYTEAF
TRBV5-1	TRBJ1-4	NA	ASSLAGPKNEKLF
TRBV14	TRBJ2-3	TRBD2	ASSQDWASGASTDTQY
TRBV28	TRBJ1-1	TRBD1	ASSSRDRAAELAEAF
TRBV4-1	TRBJ2-7	NA	ASSQDPTNVAYEQY
TRBV25-1	TRBJ1-4	TRBD1	ASSEAASPGQGGEKLF
TRBV3-1	TRBJ2-5	NA	ASSQGVSLDMYQETQY
TRBV9	TRBJ2-1	TRBD2	ASSGSGSGINNEQF
TRBV7-9	TRBJ1-3	NA	ASSLGDWGAFGASGNTIY
TRBV4-1	TRBJ2-7	NA	ASSQTAAYEQY
TRBV28	TRBJ1-5	TRBD1	ASSLGTAKAYSNQPQH
TRBV29-1	TRBJ2-1	NA	SVVGVTTYNEQF